This record covers a single TCR beta chain. Many counts were recorded for this clone. Its antigen is not yet known. No base quality information exists; no much larger clone differs at one position. This CDR3 is also generated by other DNA sequences in the sample. The data derive from a study of shared clonotypes between healthy human individuals (dated by TCRdb to between 2020 and 2021). About the full investigation: The cohort included three men and a couple of women between 18 and 49 years of age. For each donor, CD4 naive and CD4 memory were each given three plates, CD8 naive was given two plates, and CD8 memory was given one plate. To estimate repertoire size and how much clonotype sharing occurs between individuals, the study deeply sequenced the blood TCR repertoires of five healthy adults. To increase sequencing depth and limit assay-specific biases, different laboratories used diverse techniques to prepare libraries and sequence TCR repertoires. Leukapheresis yielded between about 0.9 and 9 billion PBMCs per donor.

TCR CDR3 regions were amplified from genomic DNA by multiplex PCR using the deep immunoSEQ assay. Extracted genomic DNA from each cell subset was spread evenly across all wells of several immunoSEQ 96-well plates, with each plate serving as a replicate. Each replicate PCR for sorted subsets received approximately 200 ng genomic DNA, equal to about 30,000 T cell genomes. Purified libraries were quantified with a Qubit 3.0 fluorometer, sized on a Bioanalyzer 2100, and re-quantified with the KAPA Library Quantification kit. Every immunoSEQ 96-well plate was sequenced on a dedicated single-read 150-cycle Illumina NextSeq 550 flow cell. Per the original workflow: The immunoSEQ output contained only junctional sequences without quality scores, so filtering could not match that applied to full-length reads. Sequences were annotated with PyIR, a Python wrapper for IgBLAST v1.9, and V/J genes and CDR3 were assigned using IMGT germline references. Reads were removed for weak V/J assignments (E-value above 1e-6), missing CDR3, stop codons, out-of-frame junctions, or ambiguous translated residues. A V3J clonotype was defined by an identical inferred V gene, J gene, and CDR3 amino acid sequence. Percentage overlap between repertoires was calculated by dividing the number of shared unique clonotypes by the size of the smaller repertoire. Repertoire richness was assessed with RTK rarefaction, the Chao1 estimator, and Recon v2.1 estimates of unobserved clonotypes. OLGA was used to compute generation probabilities for all TCRbeta clonotypes that the gDNA method yielded from a few donors. The source is immuneACCESS, and TCRdb retained only in-frame sequences with V and J called. Part of the clones is not carried over; for the studies checked, unresolved V genes explain less than half of this, and the remainder is unexplained. The V and J calls and clone size are taken from that table; D and trimming were inferred from the DNA. The sample table records a few million clones; just over 90% of these occur just once. Less than 2% of the sample rests with the top ten.

General findings and caveats noted by the study authors: Naive subsets generally had larger estimated clonotype richness than memory subsets did. Based on pairwise subsampling, the degree of clonotype sharing among donors was expected to be affected by sequencing depth. When a handful of donors were compared, the shared fraction of clonotypes was around 5% for naive CD4, 3% to 4% for naive CD8, roughly 2.5% for memory CD4, and 0.35% to 0.4% for memory CD8. Higher generation probabilities were observed for clonotypes shared by all four sorted-subset donors than for non-shared clonotypes. Because the study included only a small number of donors, the genetic and exposure-history diversity represented was limited. Rarefaction of sorted-subset datasets indicated incomplete sequencing despite the large sequencing depth. Only blood was sampled, and tissue TCR repertoires likely differ from those in blood.

CD8 naive samples were CD45RO-negative cells positively selected for CCR7, giving a CD45RA+CCR7+ population that excluded TemRA cells. The donors were healthy, HIV-negative adults with no recently reported acute infections or vaccinations. Every donor was a Caucasian adult residing in Nashville, Tennessee, USA. Blood was collected by leukapheresis, and PBMCs were isolated by Ficoll-Histopaque density gradient centrifugation and then cryopreserved in liquid nitrogen vapor phase. Purity and quantity of every magnetically sorted T cell population were checked by analytical flow cytometry. From each sorted fraction, genomic DNA was isolated and quantified by UV absorbance on a Nanodrop 2000c. Sequencing was done on a sample of naive CD8+ T cells from PBMCs. The intended sense of this specimen's cell subset or site label: CD45RA+CCR7+. The receptor was isolated from a young man in good health. Some clones in this sample may be carry-over from other donors' samples.

The bases are TGTGCCAGCAGCTTAGTGGGTCAGCCCCAGCATTTT. This translates into CASSLVGQPQHF. The chain is encoded by TRBV7-9 joined to TRBJ1-5, with the D gene uncertain. Trimming costs V 1 base and J 6 bases, and their ends lie 4 bases apart. Spanning cysteine to phenylalanine, the CDR3 consists of 12 amino acids. Kept here is only the CDR3 DNA, which spans 36 bases and is read in frame from base 1. CDR1 and CDR2, per the germline V gene (reference sequence), are SEHNR and FQNEAQ.